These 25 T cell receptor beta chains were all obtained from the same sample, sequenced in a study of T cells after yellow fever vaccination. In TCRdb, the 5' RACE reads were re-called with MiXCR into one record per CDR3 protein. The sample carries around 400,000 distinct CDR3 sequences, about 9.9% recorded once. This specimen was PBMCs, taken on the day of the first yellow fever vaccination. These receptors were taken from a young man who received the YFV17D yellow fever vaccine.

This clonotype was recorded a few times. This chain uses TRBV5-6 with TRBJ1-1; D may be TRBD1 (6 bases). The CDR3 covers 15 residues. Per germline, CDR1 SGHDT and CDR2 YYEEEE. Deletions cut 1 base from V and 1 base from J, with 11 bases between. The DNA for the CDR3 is TGTGCCAGCAGCTTGTGGGGGGCCACGAACACTGAAGCTTTCTTT. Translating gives CASSLWGATNTEAFF.

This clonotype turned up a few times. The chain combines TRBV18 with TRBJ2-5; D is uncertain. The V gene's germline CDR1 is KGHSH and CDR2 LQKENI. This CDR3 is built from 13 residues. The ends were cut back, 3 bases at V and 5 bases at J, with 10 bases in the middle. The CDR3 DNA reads TGTGCCAGCTCACCGTCAGAACCTGAGACCCAGTACTTC. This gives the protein CASSPSEPETQYF.

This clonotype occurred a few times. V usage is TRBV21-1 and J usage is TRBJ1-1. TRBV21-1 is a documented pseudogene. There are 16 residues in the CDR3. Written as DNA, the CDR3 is TGTGCCAGCAGCAAAGAGTTCGGGTTAAAGAACACTGAAGCTTTCTTT. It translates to CASSKEFGLKNTEAFF.

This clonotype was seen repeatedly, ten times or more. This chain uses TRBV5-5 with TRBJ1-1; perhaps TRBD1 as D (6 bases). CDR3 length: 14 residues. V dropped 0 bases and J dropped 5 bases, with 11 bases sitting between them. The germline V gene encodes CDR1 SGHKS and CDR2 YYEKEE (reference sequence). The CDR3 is CASSLAGGETEAFF. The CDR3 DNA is TGTGCCAGCAGCTTGGCCGGGGGCGAGACTGAAGCTTTCTTT.

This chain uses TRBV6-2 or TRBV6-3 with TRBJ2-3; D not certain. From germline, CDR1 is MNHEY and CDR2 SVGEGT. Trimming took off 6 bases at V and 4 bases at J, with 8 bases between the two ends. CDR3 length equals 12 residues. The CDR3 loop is CASSDLADTQYF. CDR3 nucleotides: TGTGCCAGCAGCGACTTAGCAGATACGCAGTATTTT.

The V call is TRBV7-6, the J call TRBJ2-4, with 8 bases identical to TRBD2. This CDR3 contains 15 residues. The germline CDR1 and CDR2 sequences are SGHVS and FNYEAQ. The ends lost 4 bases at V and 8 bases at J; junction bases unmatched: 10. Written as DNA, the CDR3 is TGTGCCAGCAGCTCCGGGGGGGGACTGTTGGACATTCAGTACTTC. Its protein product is CASSSGGGLLDIQYF.

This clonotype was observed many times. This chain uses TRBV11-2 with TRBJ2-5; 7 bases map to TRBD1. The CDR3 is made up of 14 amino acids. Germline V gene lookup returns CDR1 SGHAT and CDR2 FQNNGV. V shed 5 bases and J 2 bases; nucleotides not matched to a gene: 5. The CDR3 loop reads CASSPTTGQETQYF. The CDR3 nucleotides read TGTGCCAGCAGCCCGACGACAGGGCAAGAGACCCAGTACTTC.

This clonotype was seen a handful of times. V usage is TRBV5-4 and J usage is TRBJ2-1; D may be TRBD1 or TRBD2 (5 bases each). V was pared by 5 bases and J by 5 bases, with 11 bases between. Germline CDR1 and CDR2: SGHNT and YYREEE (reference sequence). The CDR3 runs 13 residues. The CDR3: CASSTGTDNEQFF. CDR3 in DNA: TGTGCCAGCAGTACCGGGACCGACAATGAGCAGTTCTTC.

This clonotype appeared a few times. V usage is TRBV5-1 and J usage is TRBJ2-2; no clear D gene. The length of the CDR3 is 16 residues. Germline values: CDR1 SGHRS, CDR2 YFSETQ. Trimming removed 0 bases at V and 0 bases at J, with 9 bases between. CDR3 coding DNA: TGCGCCAGCAGCTTGGTGGTAGGTCCGAACACCGGGGAGCTGTTTTTT. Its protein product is CASSLVVGPNTGELFF.

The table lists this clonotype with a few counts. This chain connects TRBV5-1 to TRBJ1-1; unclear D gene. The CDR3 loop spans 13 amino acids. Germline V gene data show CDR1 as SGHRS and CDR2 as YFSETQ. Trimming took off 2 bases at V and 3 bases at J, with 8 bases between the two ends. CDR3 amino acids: CASSFSEYTEAFF. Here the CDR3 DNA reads TGCGCCAGCAGCTTCTCCGAGTACACTGAAGCTTTCTTT.

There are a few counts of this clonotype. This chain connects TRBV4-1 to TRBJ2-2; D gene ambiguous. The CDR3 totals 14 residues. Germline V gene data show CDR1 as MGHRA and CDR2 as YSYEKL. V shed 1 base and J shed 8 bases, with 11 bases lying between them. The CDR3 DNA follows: TGCGCCAGCAGCCAAGTTAGTTTGTTGGGGGAGCTGTTTTTT. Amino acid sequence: CASSQVSLLGELFF.

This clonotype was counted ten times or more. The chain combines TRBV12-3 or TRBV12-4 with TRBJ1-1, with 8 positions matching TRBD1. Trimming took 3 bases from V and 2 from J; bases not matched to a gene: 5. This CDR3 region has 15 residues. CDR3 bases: TGTGCCAGCAGTTTCTGGACAGGGCCTAACACTGAAGCTTTCTTT. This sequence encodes CASSFWTGPNTEAFF.

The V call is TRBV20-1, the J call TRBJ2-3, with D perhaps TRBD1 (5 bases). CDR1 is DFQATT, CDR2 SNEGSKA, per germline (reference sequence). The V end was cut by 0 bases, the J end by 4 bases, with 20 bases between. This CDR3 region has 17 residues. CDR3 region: CSARDWSATLGADTQYF. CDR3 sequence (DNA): TGCAGTGCTAGAGATTGGTCTGCGACCTTAGGGGCAGATACGCAGTATTTT.

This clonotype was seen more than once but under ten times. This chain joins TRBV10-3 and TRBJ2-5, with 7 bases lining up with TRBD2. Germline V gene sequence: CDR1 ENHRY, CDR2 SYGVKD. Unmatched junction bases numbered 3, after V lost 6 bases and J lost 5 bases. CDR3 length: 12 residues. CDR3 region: CAIRRGDETQYF. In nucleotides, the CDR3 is TGTGCCATCAGACGGGGGGATGAGACCCAGTACTTC.

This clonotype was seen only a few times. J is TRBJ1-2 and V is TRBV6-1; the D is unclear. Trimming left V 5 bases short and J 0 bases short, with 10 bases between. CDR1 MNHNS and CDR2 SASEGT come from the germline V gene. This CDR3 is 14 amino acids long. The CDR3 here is CASSPGRANYGYTF. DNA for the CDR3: TGTGCCAGCAGTCCGGGTAGGGCTAACTATGGCTACACCTTC.

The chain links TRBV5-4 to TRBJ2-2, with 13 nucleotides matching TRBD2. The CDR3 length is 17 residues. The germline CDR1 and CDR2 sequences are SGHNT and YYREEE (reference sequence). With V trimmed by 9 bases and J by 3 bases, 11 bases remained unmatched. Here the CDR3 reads CANGLAGDGGDTGELFF. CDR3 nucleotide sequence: TGTGCCAATGGACTAGCGGGGGATGGGGGGGACACCGGGGAGCTGTTTTTT.

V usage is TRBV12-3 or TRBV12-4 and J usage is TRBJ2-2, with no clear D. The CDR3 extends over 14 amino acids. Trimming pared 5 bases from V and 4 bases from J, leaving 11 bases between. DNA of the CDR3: TGTGCCAGCAGTCCAACACTTCGCACCGGGGAGCTGTTTTTT. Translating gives CASSPTLRTGELFF.

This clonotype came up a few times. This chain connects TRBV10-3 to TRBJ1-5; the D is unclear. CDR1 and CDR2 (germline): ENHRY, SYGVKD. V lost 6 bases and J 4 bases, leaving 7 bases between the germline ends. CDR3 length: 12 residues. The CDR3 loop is CAISPTNQPQHF. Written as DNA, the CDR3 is TGTGCCATCAGCCCAACAAATCAGCCCCAGCATTTT.

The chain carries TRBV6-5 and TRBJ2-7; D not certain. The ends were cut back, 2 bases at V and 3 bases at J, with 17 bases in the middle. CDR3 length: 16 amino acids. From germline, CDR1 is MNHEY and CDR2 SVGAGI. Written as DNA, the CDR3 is TGTGCCAGCAGTTACGCCAGCTTAGACGTCTGCTACGAGCAGTACGTC. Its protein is CASSYASLDVCYEQYV.

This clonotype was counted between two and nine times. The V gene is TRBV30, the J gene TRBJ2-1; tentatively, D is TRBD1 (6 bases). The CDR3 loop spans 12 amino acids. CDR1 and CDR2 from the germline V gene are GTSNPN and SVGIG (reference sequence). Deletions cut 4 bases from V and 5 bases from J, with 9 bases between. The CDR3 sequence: CAWTGGDNEQFF. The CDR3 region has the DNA TGTGCCTGGACTGGGGGCGACAATGAGCAGTTCTTC.

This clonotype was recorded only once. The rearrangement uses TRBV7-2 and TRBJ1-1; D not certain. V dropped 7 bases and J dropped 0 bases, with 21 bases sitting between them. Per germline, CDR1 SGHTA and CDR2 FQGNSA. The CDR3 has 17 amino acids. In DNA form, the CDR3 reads TGTGCCAGCATCGACTTTGGCCCTTGGGCGATGAACACTGAAGCTTTCTTT. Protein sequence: CASIDFGPWAMNTEAFF.

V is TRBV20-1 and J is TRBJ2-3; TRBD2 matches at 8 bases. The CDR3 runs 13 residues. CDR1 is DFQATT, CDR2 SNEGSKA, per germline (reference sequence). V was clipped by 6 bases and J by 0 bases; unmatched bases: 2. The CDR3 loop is CSAIAGSTDTQYF. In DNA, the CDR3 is TGCAGTGCAATAGCGGGGAGCACAGATACGCAGTATTTT.

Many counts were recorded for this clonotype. The DNA of the CDR3 is TGTGCCAGCGGGGGACAGTTCCGGGAAAAACTGTTTTTT. This gives the protein CASGGQFREKLFF. J is TRBJ1-4 and V is TRBV7-2; 7 bases are shared with TRBD1. Losses at the gene ends were 8 bases for V and 8 bases for J; bases not matched to a gene: 8. The germline gives CDR1 SGHTA, CDR2 FQGNSA. This CDR3 region has 13 residues.

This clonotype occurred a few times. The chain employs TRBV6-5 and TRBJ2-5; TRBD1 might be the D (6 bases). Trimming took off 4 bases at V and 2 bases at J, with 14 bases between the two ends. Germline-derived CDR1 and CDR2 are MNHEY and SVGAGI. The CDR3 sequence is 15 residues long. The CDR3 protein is CASSSHDRTQETQYF. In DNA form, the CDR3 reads TGTGCCAGCAGTTCTCACGACAGGACTCAAGAGACCCAGTACTTC.

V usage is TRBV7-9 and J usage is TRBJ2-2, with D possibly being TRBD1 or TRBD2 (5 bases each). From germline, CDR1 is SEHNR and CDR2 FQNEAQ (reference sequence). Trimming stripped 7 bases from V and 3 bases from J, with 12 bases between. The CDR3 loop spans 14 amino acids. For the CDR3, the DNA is TGTGCCAGCAATGGGGGAGCGGACACCGGGGAGCTGTTTTTT. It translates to CASNGGADTGELFF. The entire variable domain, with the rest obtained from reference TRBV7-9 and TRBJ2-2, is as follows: DTGVSQNPRHKITKRGQNVTFRCDPISEHNRLYWYRQTLGQGPEFLTYFQNEAQLEKSRLLSDRFSAERPKGSFSTLEIQRTEQGDSAMYLCASNGGADTGELFFGEGSRLTVL.